The 7 T cell receptor beta chains below were found in one sample sequenced in a study of tumor-infiltrating lymphocytes in primary liver carcinoma. The source of the blood RNA was unsorted whole blood, and germline DNA was extracted as well. From approximately 550 ng of total RNA, TCR beta-specific cDNA was reverse-transcribed using a constant-region primer. What produced the TCR beta libraries was three nested multiplex PCR rounds using slightly modified ARM-PCR. The study ran its first two PCR rounds for roughly 10 cycles each, using TRBV1-TRBV30 forward primers and a C-beta reverse primer. TCRdb reprocessed the multiplex PCR reads via MiXCR and lists one record per CDR3 protein. The sample records about 320,000 distinct CDR3 sequences, roughly 60% being singletons. Sequencing was carried out using peripheral blood. These receptors came from a man aged 35 to 55 with primary liver carcinoma and hepatitis B virus infection.

This clonotype turned up a few times. The rearrangement uses TRBV5-5 and TRBJ2-7; 9 bases are a match to TRBD2. The V gene end was trimmed by 4 bases and the J gene end by 0 bases; junction bases not matched to a gene: 5. Germline loops: CDR1 SGHKS, CDR2 YYEKEE (reference sequence). The CDR3 runs 15 residues. In nucleotides, the CDR3 is TGTGCCAGCAGCCCCCTAGCGGGACCCTCCTACGAGCAGTACTTC. This encodes CASSPLAGPSYEQYF.

The chain uses TRBV28 and TRBJ2-7; TRBD2 aligns across 11 bases. The CDR3 runs to 16 residues. V shed 7 bases, J shed 2 bases, and the junction held 10 bases outside the gene matches. Germline lookup yields CDR1 MDHEN and CDR2 SYDVKM. CDR3 coding DNA: TGTGCCAGCAATCTGGCTAGCGGGAGGTTTACCTACGAGCAGTACTTC. Protein product: CASNLASGRFTYEQYF.

J is TRBJ1-2 and V is TRBV10-3; a weak D match, TRBD1 (5 bases). The ends were cut back, 10 bases at V and 10 bases at J, with 16 bases in the middle. The CDR3 consists of 11 residues. Per the germline V gene, CDR1 is ENHRY and CDR2 is SYGVKD. DNA for the CDR3: TGTGCCAGCGGGACTGGGAGCAACTACACCTTC. Translated: CASGTGSNYTF.

The chain joins TRBV5-1 to TRBJ2-1, with D unclear. Trimming removed 6 bases from V and 0 bases from J, with 13 bases in between. Germline V lookup: CDR1 SGHRS, CDR2 YFSETQ. The CDR3 length is 15 residues. As DNA, the CDR3 is TGCGCCAGCACCCCGGACGCCAGCTCCTACAATGAGCAGTTCTTC. This codes for CASTPDASSYNEQFF.

The chain uses TRBV6-2 or TRBV6-3 and TRBJ1-1; D is ambiguous. Germline lookup yields CDR1 MNHEY and CDR2 SVGEGT. V dropped 6 bases and J dropped 0 bases, with 14 bases sitting between them. This CDR3 has 15 residues. The CDR3 loop is CASSTPRTVNTEAFF. CDR3 sequence (DNA): TGTGCCAGCAGCACACCCAGAACAGTGAACACTGAAGCTTTCTTT.

V gene TRBV6-2 or TRBV6-3 combines with J gene TRBJ2-7; D perhaps matches TRBD2 (5 bases). The germline V gene encodes CDR1 MNHEY and CDR2 SVGEGT. Trimming stripped 2 bases from V and 3 bases from J, with 11 bases between. The CDR3 contains 14 residues. The CDR3 bases are TGTGCCAGCAGTTACAACTACGGGGACTACGAGCAGTACTTC. Its translation is CASSYNYGDYEQYF.

This clonotype was recorded only once. This chain uses TRBV21-1 with TRBJ2-2. TRBV21-1 is flagged as a pseudogene. The CDR3 covers 13 residues. The CDR3 sequence: CTSSKLGPGELFF. For the CDR3, the DNA is TGTACCAGCAGCAAACTAGGACCCGGGGAGCTGTTTTTT.